This T cell receptor beta chain derives from a study of regulatory T cells in long-lasting Graves disease. Time point here: newly diagnosed GD, antithyroid drugs for less than 3 months. The TCR library was made from RNA that had been extracted from PBMCs in TRIzol. Germline V gene sequence: CDR1 MNHEY, CDR2 SMNVEV (reference sequence). The V gene end was trimmed by 5 bases and the J gene end by 7 bases; junction bases not matched to a gene: 11. The length of the CDR3 is 15 residues. In building TCR beta libraries, iRepertoire HTBI primers were used together with Arm-PCR of CDR3 regions. TCRdb re-derived calls from the multiplex PCR reads in MiXCR, one entry per CDR3 protein. This table has around 240,000 distinct CDR3 sequences, around 19% appearing once. This clonotype was recorded only once. These same data were also listed under a study on T cells in Graves' hyperthyroidism and ophthalmopathy.

The starting material was peripheral blood mononuclear cells (PBMCs), obtained at new diagnosis, from a patient treated with antithyroid drugs. The chain couples TRBV27 to TRBJ2-7; 10 bases align to TRBD2. The receptor was derived from a woman in her twenties or thirties with Graves disease. The CDR3 nucleotides read TGTGCCAGCAGTGCCTGGAGCGGGGGGGCCTGGGAGCAGTACTTC. It codes for CASSAWSGGAWEQYF.